A single sample is the source of the 11 T cell receptor beta chains below, sequenced in a study of OX40 agonist ivuxolimab in advanced cancers. Assay: immunoSEQ multiplex PCR; the TCRdb copy retains only in-frame clones and omits some. The sample records roughly 88,000 clones, about 89% being singletons. The sequences come from CD4+ or CD8+ T cells sorted from blood, collected in a trial of the OX40 agonist ivuxolimab. These receptors all stem from an adult with an advanced solid tumor such as melanoma, head and neck, liver or kidney cancer.

J is TRBJ1-4 and V is TRBV5-1, with TRBD1 matching 9 bases. The germline V gene encodes CDR1 SGHRS and CDR2 YFSETQ. This CDR3 region has 16 residues. Germline trimming cut 4 bases from V and 3 bases from J; bases unmatched to any gene: 7. The CDR3: CASSRGTGTANEKLFF. In DNA form, the CDR3 reads TGCGCCAGCAGCCGCGGGACAGGGACGGCTAATGAAAAACTGTTTTTT. Using reference TRBV5-1 and TRBJ1-4 for the parts outside the CDR3, the full variable domain is KAGVTQTPRYLIKTRGQQVTLSCSPISGHRSVSWYQQTPGQGLQFLFEYFSETQRNKGNFPGRFSGRQFSNSRSEMNVSTLELGDSALYLCASSRGTGTANEKLFFGSGTQLSVL.

The chain carries TRBV19 and TRBJ2-5, with D perhaps TRBD1 (7 bases). The CDR3 runs to 15 residues. Germline V gene data show CDR1 as LNHDA and CDR2 as SQIVND (reference sequence). V was shortened by 6 bases and J by 7 bases, with 21 bases between the two germline ends. CDR3 coding DNA: TGTGCCAGTAGCATTCCTAAGCCCCAGGGGGGGACCCAGTACTTC. Translating gives CASSIPKPQGGTQYF.

The chain carries TRBV15 and TRBJ2-1; unclear D gene. Trimming removed 5 bases from V and 10 bases from J, with 18 bases in between. This CDR3 region has 14 residues. CDR1 LNHNV and CDR2 YYDKDF come from the germline V gene (reference sequence). CDR3 in amino acids: CATSGSPENLEQFF. As DNA, the CDR3 is TGTGCCACCAGCGGAAGTCCTGAGAATCTAGAGCAGTTCTTC. Filled out from reference TRBV15 and TRBJ2-1, the complete variable domain reads DAMVIQNPRYQVTQFGKPVTLSCSQTLNHNVMYWYQQKSSQAPKLLFHYYDKDFNNEADTPDNFQSRRPNTSFCFLDIRSPGLGDTAMYLCATSGSPENLEQFFGPGTRLTVL.

This sequence joins TRBV15 and TRBJ2-5; 12 bases align to TRBD2. CDR1 is LNHNV and CDR2 is YYDKDF in the germline V gene (reference sequence). V trimming: 5 bases; J trimming: 5 bases; junction bases outside the gene matches: 12. This CDR3 has 17 amino acids. The DNA of the CDR3 is TGTGCCACCAGCGGAGGACTAGCGGGAACGCGTTGGGAGACCCAGTACTTC. Encoded protein: CATSGGLAGTRWETQYF.

This clone has a handful of counts. The genes are TRBV10-1 and TRBJ2-3; D is ambiguous. V lost 6 bases and J 5 bases, leaving 15 bases between the germline ends. This CDR3 region has 14 residues. Germline V gene lookup returns CDR1 WNHNN and CDR2 SYGVQD (reference sequence). The CDR3: CASSASSSQDTQYF. The CDR3, as DNA: TGCGCCAGCAGCGCCAGTTCATCCCAAGATACGCAGTATTTT.

The V call is TRBV7-2, the J call TRBJ1-1; a weak D match, TRBD1 (5 bases). The CDR3 covers 13 residues. The V end lost 5 bases, the J end lost 10 bases, and 17 bases lay between the germline ends. Germline assignment: CDR1 SGHTA and CDR2 FQGNSA. CDR3 residues: CASSQERRGGAFF. The CDR3, as DNA: TGTGCCAGCAGCCAAGAGAGGAGGGGAGGAGCTTTCTTT. Using reference TRBV7-2 and TRBJ1-1 for the parts outside the CDR3, the full variable domain is GAGVSQSPSNKVTEKGKDVELRCDPISGHTALYWYRQSLGQGLEFLIYFQGNSAPDKSGLPSDRFSAERTGGSVSTLTIQRTQQEDSAVYLCASSQERRGGAFFGQGTRLTVV.

V is TRBV5-1 and J is TRBJ2-2; D is unclear. The germline V and J ends were trimmed by 1 base and 1 base, with 8 bases remaining between them. This CDR3 has 15 residues. Germline CDR1 SGHRS, CDR2 YFSETQ. The DNA of the CDR3 is TGCGCCAGCAGCTTGAACACCCTGAACACCGGGGAGCTGTTTTTT. Amino acids: CASSLNTLNTGELFF. Using reference TRBV5-1 and TRBJ2-2 for the parts outside the CDR3, the full variable domain is KAGVTQTPRYLIKTRGQQVTLSCSPISGHRSVSWYQQTPGQGLQFLFEYFSETQRNKGNFPGRFSGRQFSNSRSEMNVSTLELGDSALYLCASSLNTLNTGELFFGEGSRLTVL.

The chain links TRBV6-6 to TRBJ2-7, with D perhaps matching TRBD2 (6 bases). Trimming took off 3 bases at V and 4 bases at J, with 13 bases between the two ends. The CDR3 runs 14 residues. Germline CDR1 is MNHNY and CDR2 is SVGAGI (reference sequence). The CDR3 DNA reads TGTGCCAGCAGTTATTCGGGACTCTTATACGAGCAGTACTTC. It codes for CASSYSGLLYEQYF.

The chain employs TRBV2 and TRBJ2-7, with a tentative D call TRBD2 (6 bases). The CDR3 consists of 14 residues. Trimming stripped 5 bases from V and 1 base from J, with 12 bases between. Germline V CDR1 and CDR2: SNHLY, FYNNEI. The CDR3 here is CASSPGSLSYEQYF. CDR3 DNA: TGTGCCAGCAGTCCCGGGAGCCTTTCCTACGAGCAGTACTTC.

The chain is built from TRBV27 and TRBJ2-5, with 9 positions matching TRBD2. The DNA end favors TRBJ2-7, so the J call may be wrong. This CDR3 is 13 amino acids long. Germline V lookup: CDR1 MNHEY, CDR2 SMNVEV (reference sequence). CDR3 sequence: CASSRGLANEQYF. Here the CDR3 DNA reads TGTGCCAGCAGTCGAGGACTAGCGAACGAGCAGTACTTC.

Comment on this clone: The same CDR3 is also encoded by other DNA sequences in this sample. J is TRBJ2-1 and V is TRBV5-1; 11 nucleotides align to TRBD2. Germline-derived CDR1 and CDR2 are SGHRS and YFSETQ. The junction had 1 base not matched to a gene; V was cut back by 3 bases and J by 2 bases. The CDR3 has 15 amino acids. CDR3 region: CASSSGLAAYNEQFF. The CDR3 DNA follows: TGCGCCAGCAGCTCGGGACTAGCGGCCTACAATGAGCAGTTCTTC.